Sequencing of this TCR beta chain was carried out in a study of cytomegalovirus exposure and HLA in healthy donors (dated by TCRdb to 2017 to 2019). Regarding the study in general: An earlier analysis of some 620 of the donors reported approximately 260 Gb of sequence data and around 110 million unique TCR beta sequences obtained from about 180 million T cells. An early release covering roughly 600 HLA-typed donors comprised approximately 290 gigabases of sequencing data and 85 million to 100 million unique TCR sequences. Of the roughly 410 genotyped donors, 70% to 90% were placed in the genetic ancestry cluster associated with self-reported Caucasian donors. The study aimed to test whether cataloging public T cell receptors could reveal signatures of past pathogen exposure. Using immunosequencing, the study profiled T cell repertoires from 500 to 800 subjects and related those repertoires to cytomegalovirus serostatus. Along with the approximately 650-subject first cohort, a separate validation cohort of around 110 different subjects was used. To predict cytomegalovirus infection status, the study combined high-throughput TCR immunosequencing, statistical association of individual TCRs with disease status, and machine learning. To study patterns of TCR occurrence, a later analysis re-analyzed previously published TCR beta repertoires from 550 to 800 donors and added high-resolution HLA genotyping. The later analysis used no new phenotypic data to find candidate immune exposures, relying instead on TCR beta sequences and their occurrence across donors. An earlier analysis of around 580 of the donors used high-throughput TCR beta sequencing to judge whether each TCR beta V gene segment behaved as functional or pseudogenic. Alongside the repertoire data, information on donor age, sex, ethnicity and CMV serostatus was compiled. In a later genetic analysis, genome-wide SNP genotypes for about three fifths of the roughly 670 donors were used, and that subset was treated as a discovery cohort. Every discovery cohort repertoire had been produced on one sequencing platform. HLA typing covered class I and class II loci at four-digit resolution. The number of donors typed differed by locus, with about 629-630 for A, B, C, DRB1 and DQB1, 522 for DQA1, over 600 for DPA1, and some 440 for DPB1. Several DR-DQ haplotypes were treated as single units for association and clustering because of strong linkage in the cohort. Among 398 genotyped donors of the cohort, an average of 235,054 unique TCR beta nucleotide sequences were sequenced per donor, 15% to 20% of them non-productive.

Study-wide findings and limitations: According to a later analysis, TCR association rates differed among HLA loci, with DRB1 alleles showing the most associated TCRs and HLA-C alleles showing the fewest. The classifier was reported to diagnose cytomegalovirus status with high specificity and sensitivity in both the original and validation cohorts. When HLA alleles, especially DR and DQ, strongly co-occurred, attributing TCR associations to individual alleles was difficult. The presence/absence analyses assumed that sequencing depth was roughly uniform across donors, and that assumption may not be true. A further reported finding was that TCR beta sequences accurately predicted the HLA-A and HLA-B alleles for most subjects in the first cohort. In vitro tests confirmed that three of the cytomegalovirus-associated TCR beta chains recognize cytomegalovirus antigens. According to a later genetic analysis, donors in an Asian-associated ancestry cluster had fewer N-insertions in productive TCRs than the approximately 710-donor mean. Some 16 rarely observed V segments, including chromosome 9 orphons, were excluded from the earlier analysis of approximately 500 of the donors because counts were too low. In a later analysis, around 15,000 TCR beta sequences were associated with specific HLA alleles at a false discovery rate of 0.05. Because the 87-base-pair reads could not distinguish some IMGT-functional V segments, including TRBV6-2 and TRBV6-3, those segments were excluded. Immune exposure information for the cohort was limited to CMV serostatus. According to the authors, the approach could potentially be generalized to other disease states and immunological phenotypes. Because HLA typing was unavailable for some donors at each locus, only the typed subset was used in association tests. A group of highly shared sequence variants was considered likely to be a technical artifact of the sequencing pipeline. Compared with equally common non-associated chains, HLA-associated TCR beta chains in a later analysis were more clonally expanded and had lower generation probabilities. Across donors, most TCR sequences were observed very rarely, whereas some public TCRs were present in many individuals. A later genetic analysis associated a missense DCLRE1C variant with V-gene and J-gene trimming of TCR beta chains, and an independent cohort replicated the association. Several of the top co-occurrence clusters appeared to be linked to parvovirus B19, influenza, CMV and Epstein-Barr virus, according to a later analysis. Most CMV-associated TCR beta chains appeared to be HLA-restricted in a later analysis, and the HLA associations seemed to be driven largely by CMV exposure. Correlated functional status among segregating V segments might reflect linkage disequilibrium, but an unknown experimental factor could not be ruled out. Broadly in line with IMGT annotations, most TCR beta V segments showed up in productive rearrangements about 87% or about 30% of the time in an earlier analysis of 450 to 750 of the donors. This cohort had only TCR beta chains sequenced, and the lack of alpha or paired-chain data limited which features could be detected. The study listed 150 to 200 TCR beta chains as associated with cytomegalovirus.

Via the germline V gene, CDR1 is SGHDN and CDR2 FVKESK. The junction shows trimming of 6 bases on V and 1 base on J, plus 8 bases between the germline ends. From its cysteine to its phenylalanine, the CDR3 spans 13 amino acids. CDR3 DNA is the only sequence kept; it has 39 bases, read in frame from the first base. The cohort consisted of 670 or so healthy bone marrow donors. At the time of sampling, all cohort members were nominally healthy, though unrecorded immune exposures were likely present. The donor tested CMV seropositive, placing the donor among the approximately 290 seropositive members of the cohort. A peripheral blood sample was provided by each donor, and peripheral blood mononuclear cells were used for TCR beta sequencing. Genomic DNA was extracted from the blood cell samples with the Qiagen DNeasy Blood Extraction Kit. Libraries were made using the immunoSEQ multiplex PCR assay. For the multiplex PCR, a mixture combining 60 forward primers for TCR Vbeta segments and 13 reverse primers for TCR Jbeta segments was used. The CDR3 region of rearranged TCR beta genes was amplified from genomic DNA with a multiplex PCR assay. Amplified TCR beta libraries were sequenced as 87-base-pair reads on the Illumina HiSeq System. The authors' analysis ran thus. A later analysis tallied 70 million to 100 million unique TCR beta chains across the 700 or so repertoires, and approximately 9.9 million of those chains were shared by two or more donors. Raw reads were error-corrected and collapsed into unique sequences with a nearest-neighbor algorithm that merged closely related sequences to remove PCR and sequencing errors. CDR3 sequences were aligned to IMGT reference sequences to assign V, D and J gene segments. For a sequence to be retained, at least a six-nucleotide match to both a V gene segment and a J gene segment was required. A rearrangement was called productive if the CDR3 had no stop codons and remained in frame with V and J, and every other rearrangement was called non-productive. Following IMGT convention, CDR3 was defined as the stretch from the second conserved V-encoded cysteine to the conserved J-encoded phenylalanine. The earlier analysis of 550 to 650 of the donors excluded any sequence lacking an unambiguous match to a single V gene segment. In an earlier analysis of approximately 550 of the donors, V segments were called functional above 56.7% productive rearrangements and were called segregating when the between-donor standard deviation exceeded 5%. A statistical classification framework was built to diagnose cytomegalovirus status from the catalog of TCR beta chain sequences. V and J gene assignment, in a later analysis, came from comparing TCR nucleotide sequences with IMGT/GENE-DB human TR gene sequences. A later analysis assigned CDR3 sequences and most-parsimonious VDJ recombination scenarios with the TCRdist pipeline. In a later analysis, each TCR beta chain was defined by its CDR3 amino acid sequence together with its V-gene family, and reads without a unique V-gene family were excluded. To address suspected cross-contamination and a sequencing artifact, a later analysis removed over 500 highly shared, low-generation-probability nucleotide sequences. For each public chain, a later analysis derived a clonal expansion index from normalized ranks of inferred template counts within each repertoire. In a later analysis, generation probabilities were computed with a VDJ recombination model fitted to out-of-frame rearrangements, and the resulting probabilities were checked against IGoR. A later analysis scored TCR-TCR, TCR-HLA and TCR-CMV co-occurrence with hypergeometric tests, applying a repertoire-size bias correction to TCR pairs. To estimate false discovery rates, a later analysis permuted the HLA or CMV assignments 20 times. A later analysis grouped co-occurring TCRs with DBSCAN, adding TCRdist sequence similarity when clustering within HLA-allele-positive subsets. For co-occurrence clustering, repertoires with fewer than 30,000 or more than 120,000 public chains were excluded, along with roughly 5 repertoires with anomalous nucleotide sharing. Held by TCRdb, this immuneACCESS table contains in-frame sequences only and omits some clones. Under half of the omission traces to an unresolved V gene where checked; the cause of the rest is unknown. For V, J and clone size, that table is used; D and trimming come from the DNA. This sample gives approximately 92,000 clones in total; 60% to 80% of them show up just once. The ten largest make up around 6.6% of the sample.

This clone was detected once. The clone's antigen remains unknown. No quality values exist for individual bases; no much larger clone is one base distant. The source is a man between 45 and 60 years old in good health and CMV-seropositive. The rearranged chain carries TRBV14 and TRBJ2-3, with TRBD2 perhaps the D gene, on 6 matching bases. Sequencing was done on a sample of PBMCs. CDR3 region: CASRGGRTDTQYF. The DNA sequence follows: TGTGCCAGCAGAGGAGGGCGCACAGATACGCAGTATTTT.